The 16 T cell receptor beta chains below come from one sample, sequenced in a study of T cell clonotyping in hematopoietic cell transplantation. TCRdb keeps only in-frame clones here, not all; method: immunoSEQ multiplex PCR. The sample records about 69,000 clones, 90% to 97% being singletons. The time point here: recipient sample about 28 days before transplant, after cytoreduction. The source was peripheral blood mononuclear cells, collected before stem cell transplant. Receptors were obtained from a woman in her 50s with acute myeloid leukemia. Some clones in this sample may be carry-over from other donors' samples.

The gene calls are TRBV4-1 and TRBJ2-7; 8 bases map to TRBD2. V was pared by 0 bases and J by 4 bases, with 5 bases of the junction left unmatched. The CDR3 covers 15 residues. In germline, CDR1 is MGHRA, CDR2 YSYEKL. The CDR3 reads CASSQELAVQYEQYF. The CDR3 nucleotides are TGCGCCAGCAGCCAAGAACTAGCGGTTCAATACGAGCAGTACTTC.

This chain joins TRBV9 and TRBJ1-2; 8 bases fit TRBD1. The CDR3 sequence is 14 residues long. The germline gives CDR1 SGDLS, CDR2 YYNGEE. The J segment lost 7 bases and the V segment lost 0 bases, leaving 5 bases of the junction unmatched. In DNA form, the CDR3 reads TGTGCCAGCAGCGTAGGGACAGGGACGAGTGGCTACACCTTC. This translates into CASSVGTGTSGYTF.

This clone was seen more than once but under ten times. This chain connects TRBV6-5 to TRBJ1-1; a possible D gene is TRBD1 (6 bases). V was shortened by 6 bases and J by 5 bases, with 16 bases between the two germline ends. Per the germline V gene, CDR1 is MNHEY and CDR2 is SVGAGI. This CDR3 has 14 amino acids. CDR3 sequence reads: CASRSTGSRTEAFF. For the CDR3, the DNA is TGTGCCAGCAGATCCACAGGGTCGAGAACTGAAGCTTTCTTT.

The chain recombines TRBV28 with TRBJ1-2; D remains ambiguous. Germline loops: CDR1 MDHEN, CDR2 SYDVKM. Trimming cost V 3 bases and J 8 bases, with 10 bases left between them. The CDR3 covers 12 residues. CDR3 sequence reads: CASSFSPSGYTF. CDR3 DNA sequence: TGTGCCAGCAGTTTTTCTCCCAGCGGCTACACCTTC.

The chain carries TRBV6-1 and TRBJ2-7, with D possibly being TRBD2 (5 bases). The CDR3 has 14 amino acids. Germline CDR1 reads MNHNS; CDR2 reads SASEGT. V was cut by 11 bases and J by 1 base, with 18 bases left in between. The CDR3 nucleotides read TGTGCCGTCGGGGTAGTAGCGAAATCCTACGAGCAGTACTTC. This encodes CAVGVVAKSYEQYF.

The genes are TRBV14 and TRBJ1-1; D gene ambiguous. V shed 0 bases and J shed 8 bases, with 7 bases lying between them. Germline-derived CDR1 and CDR2 are SGHDN and FVKESK. CDR3 length: 12 residues. The CDR3 coding sequence is TGTGCCAGCAGCCAAGATCTGGGGGAAGCTTTCTTT. Protein sequence: CASSQDLGEAFF.

This clone was seen just once. The chain carries TRBV30 and TRBJ1-2; the D is unclear. Germline loops: CDR1 GTSNPN, CDR2 SVGIG (reference sequence). This CDR3 region has 13 residues. V lost 4 bases, J lost 3 bases, and 12 bases lay in between. CDR3 protein: CAWKRGIDYGYTF. DNA of the CDR3: TGTGCCTGGAAAAGAGGGATCGACTATGGCTACACCTTC.

This clone has more than one count but fewer than ten. The chain is built from TRBV6-5 and TRBJ1-5, with D possibly being TRBD1 (5 bases). This CDR3 contains 14 residues. Germline loops: CDR1 MNHEY, CDR2 SVGAGI. Between the trimmed V and J ends, which lost 7 bases and 0 bases, there was a span of 10 bases. CDR3 residues: CASNTGDSNQPQHF. CDR3 nucleotides: TGTGCCAGCAACACGGGGGATAGCAATCAGCCCCAGCATTTT.

The CDR3 DNA reads TGTGCCAGCAGCGTAGGGCAGATGAACACTGAAGCTTTCTTT. It encodes CASSVGQMNTEAFF. V gene TRBV9 combines with J gene TRBJ1-1, with unresolved D. Between the trimmed V and J ends, which lost 0 bases and 0 bases, there was a span of 6 bases. This CDR3 has 14 amino acids. Per the germline V gene, CDR1 is SGDLS and CDR2 is YYNGEE.

The chain is built from TRBV6-5 and TRBJ2-3; no firm D call. The V gene's germline CDR1 is MNHEY and CDR2 SVGAGI. This CDR3 is built from 13 residues. V was clipped by 0 bases and J by 5 bases, with 6 bases between them. CDR3 DNA sequence: TGTGCCAGCAGTTACTCGTCGTTAGATACGCAGTATTTT. This encodes CASSYSSLDTQYF.

CDR3 in amino acids: CASSLRLQLELFF. CDR3 in DNA: TGTGCCAGCAGCTTACGTCTTCAGTTGGAACTGTTTTTT. V gene TRBV7-2 combines with J gene TRBJ1-4; D is ambiguous. Trimming took off 2 bases at V and 12 bases at J, with 13 bases between the two ends. The CDR3 runs to 13 residues. The V gene's germline CDR1 is SGHTA and CDR2 FQGNSA.

The chain is built from TRBV5-1 and TRBJ2-5; 10 positions agree with TRBD2. This CDR3 is built from 14 residues. Germline V gene sequence: CDR1 SGHRS, CDR2 YFSETQ. The V segment lost 0 bases and the J segment 4 bases; nucleotides outside the gene matches: 0. The CDR3 protein is CASSLGTSGETQYF. The CDR3 nucleotides are TGCGCCAGCAGCTTGGGGACTAGCGGAGAGACCCAGTACTTC.

The chain couples TRBV6-5 to TRBJ2-3; D might be TRBD2 (6 bases). Germline loops: CDR1 MNHEY, CDR2 SVGAGI. V lost 5 bases and J 6 bases, leaving 18 bases between the germline ends. This CDR3 comprises 15 residues. The chain's CDR3 is CASSKQTRFVDTQYF. In nucleotides, the CDR3 is TGTGCCAGCAGTAAACAGACTAGATTTGTTGATACGCAGTATTTT.

The V and J genes are TRBV7-9 and TRBJ1-5; a possible D gene is TRBD1 (6 bases). V lost 1 base to trimming and J lost 7 bases, with 8 bases between them. The CDR3 contains 13 residues. CDR1 SEHNR and CDR2 FQNEAQ come from the germline V gene (reference sequence). The CDR3 DNA sequence: TGTGCCAGCAGCTTAGAGGGGGGACAGCCCCAGCATTTT. Protein sequence: CASSLEGGQPQHF.

This chain joins TRBV5-1 and TRBJ2-7; maybe TRBD2 (6 bases). Trimming cost V 0 bases and J 3 bases, with 13 bases left between them. Looked up from germline, CDR1 is SGHRS and CDR2 is YFSETQ. This CDR3 spans 15 amino acids. The CDR3 spells CASSLAGGFNYEQYF. Written as DNA, the CDR3 is TGCGCCAGCAGCTTGGCCGGGGGTTTTAACTACGAGCAGTACTTC.

The chain has TRBV7-2 and TRBJ1-6, with 8 bases aligning to TRBD1. J was trimmed by 5 bases and V by 5 bases; bases with no gene match: 2. CDR3 length equals 14 residues. From germline, CDR1 is SGHTA and CDR2 FQGNSA. This CDR3 is CASSRTGNNSPLHF. In nucleotides, the CDR3 is TGTGCCAGCAGCAGGACAGGGAATAATTCACCCCTCCACTTT.